A single sample is the source of the 26 T cell receptor beta chains below, sequenced in a study of regulatory T cells in long-lasting Graves disease. According to the study, TCR beta libraries were built with iRepertoire HTBI primers and CDR3-region Arm-PCR. TCRdb used MiXCR to reprocess the multiplex PCR reads, holding one entry per CDR3 protein. The profile covers 400,000 or so distinct CDR3 sequences, with around 20% appearing a single time and about a fifth taken by the ten largest. Sample time point: persistent/refractory GD, antithyroid drugs over 5 years with positive TRAb. The TCR library used RNA extracted from PBMCs. Specimen: peripheral blood mononuclear cells (PBMCs), collected when the disease was refractory, from a patient treated with antithyroid drugs. These receptors all come from a female donor with Graves disease.

This clonotype was observed many times. The rearrangement uses TRBV6-1 and TRBJ1-2; the D is unclear. There are 13 residues in the CDR3. The germline V gene encodes CDR1 MNHNS and CDR2 SASEGT. Trimming removed 6 bases at V and 2 bases at J, with 10 bases between. The chain's CDR3 is CASRDGENYGYTF. Here the CDR3 DNA reads TGTGCCAGCAGGGACGGAGAAAACTATGGCTACACCTTC.

This clonotype came up many times. V is TRBV7-8 and J is TRBJ2-4; a weak D match, TRBD1 (5 bases). The germline V and J ends were trimmed by 5 bases and 4 bases, with 9 bases remaining between them. Germline CDR1 reads SGHVS; CDR2 reads FQNEAQ. The CDR3 is made up of 13 amino acids. CDR3 amino acids: CASSTRQKNIQYF. CDR3 DNA sequence: TGTGCCAGCAGCACCCGACAGAAAAACATTCAGTACTTC.

This clonotype has only a few counts. The genes are TRBV14 and TRBJ2-7, with TRBD2 as a possible D gene (6 bases). The V gene's germline CDR1 is SGHDN and CDR2 FVKESK. V lost 4 bases, J lost 1 base, and 17 bases lay in between. The CDR3 spans 16 residues. The chain's CDR3 is CASSLKSGGLSYEQYF. The DNA for the CDR3 is TGTGCCAGCAGCCTAAAAAGTGGCGGACTATCCTACGAGCAGTACTTC. Using reference TRBV14 and TRBJ2-7 for the parts outside the CDR3, the full variable domain is EAGVTQFPSHSVIEKGQTVTLRCDPISGHDNLYWYRRVMGKEIKFLLHFVKESKQDESGMPNNRFLAERTGGTYSTLKVQPAELEDSGVYFCASSLKSGGLSYEQYFGPGTRLTVT.

In this sample, this clonotype turned up a few times. V is TRBV18 and J is TRBJ1-1, with D possibly TRBD1 on 5 matching bases. CDR1 is KGHSH and CDR2 is LQKENI in the germline V gene. V shed 3 bases and J shed 4 bases, with 12 bases lying between them. The CDR3 spans 14 residues. The CDR3 reads CASSPRGGSTEAFF. As DNA, the CDR3 is TGTGCCAGCTCACCTCGGGGGGGGAGCACTGAAGCTTTCTTT.

This sequence joins TRBV18 and TRBJ2-1, with D perhaps being TRBD1 or TRBD2 (5 bases each). Germline CDR1 and CDR2: KGHSH and LQKENI. This CDR3 is 15 amino acids long. The V end was cut by 3 bases, the J end by 4 bases, with 13 bases between. Here the CDR3 DNA reads TGTGCCAGCTCACCCGAGGGGTCCCCTTACAATGAGCAGTTCTTC. Translation: CASSPEGSPYNEQFF.

The table lists this clonotype with many counts. The CDR3 region has the DNA TGTGCCAGCAGTGAACGGGACAGAACCTACGAGCAGTACTTC. Translation: CASSERDRTYEQYF. The chain uses TRBV2 and TRBJ2-7; 7 nucleotides line up with TRBD1. The CDR3 runs 14 residues. The ends lost 2 bases at V and 2 bases at J; junction bases unmatched: 3. Per germline, CDR1 SNHLY and CDR2 FYNNEI.

The CDR3 spells CASKEGVVLTNTEAFF. The DNA for the CDR3 is TGTGCCAGTAAGGAGGGGGTCGTCCTAACTAACACTGAAGCTTTCTTT. The chain uses TRBV19 and TRBJ1-1; perhaps TRBD1 as D (6 bases). Germline V gives CDR1 LNHDA, CDR2 SQIVND (reference sequence). Trimming shortened V by 7 bases and J by 2 bases, and 20 bases separated the two germline ends. This CDR3 spans 16 amino acids.

This clonotype occurred many times. CDR3 DNA: TGTGCCAGCAGCCGCCGGGCCTCGGGGGAGACCCAGTACTTC. It specifies CASSRRASGETQYF. The chain has TRBV2 and TRBJ2-5; a weak D match, TRBD2 (5 bases). The CDR3 length is 14 residues. V gave up 6 bases and J gave up 5 bases, with 16 bases separating them. The germline CDR1 and CDR2 sequences are SNHLY and FYNNEI.

This chain uses TRBV6-5 with TRBJ2-5; D is undetermined. V dropped 0 bases and J dropped 7 bases, with 9 bases sitting between them. Germline V gene lookup returns CDR1 MNHEY and CDR2 SVGAGI. The CDR3 length is 13 residues. The CDR3 DNA reads as TGTGCCAGCAGTTACTCAGTAGTTGGGACCCAGTACTTC. It encodes CASSYSVVGTQYF.

This clonotype came up many times. The chain is built from TRBV24-1 and TRBJ2-5; the D is unclear. Between the trimmed V and J ends, which lost 0 bases and 3 bases, there was a span of 4 bases. Germline V gene sequence: CDR1 KGHDR, CDR2 SFDVKD. The CDR3 spans 13 residues. The CDR3 DNA follows: TGTGCCACCAGTGATTTGACGGAAGAGACCCAGTACTTC. This codes for CATSDLTEETQYF.

The J gene is TRBJ1-3, the V gene TRBV7-2, with TRBD1 as a possible D gene (5 bases). This CDR3 spans 15 amino acids. With 2 bases removed from V and 2 bases from J, the gap between germline ends came to 10 bases. The germline V gene has CDR1 SGHTA and CDR2 FQGNSA. The CDR3: CASSLSGTTGNTIYF. CDR3 coding DNA: TGTGCCAGCAGCTTAAGTGGGACTACTGGAAACACCATATATTTT.

The chain recombines TRBV7-9 with TRBJ2-2; D gene unclear. Germline V gene data show CDR1 as SEHNR and CDR2 as FQNEAQ (reference sequence). This CDR3 contains 14 residues. V was shortened by 0 bases and J by 5 bases, with 7 bases between the two germline ends. The CDR3 nucleotides are TGTGCCAGCAGCTTAGCGCAGAGTACCGGGGAGCTGTTTTTT. Translating it yields CASSLAQSTGELFF.

This chain uses TRBV28 with TRBJ2-5; D not resolved. Per the germline V gene, CDR1 is MDHEN and CDR2 is SYDVKM. The CDR3 totals 17 residues. With 8 bases removed from V and 2 bases from J, the gap between germline ends came to 24 bases. For the CDR3, the DNA is TGTGCCAGCTCCACCAAGCCAGGCGCAGACGATCAAGAGACCCAGTACTTC. Encoded protein: CASSTKPGADDQETQYF. The whole variable domain, remainder taken from reference TRBV28 and TRBJ2-5, is DVKVTQSSRYLVKRTGEKVFLECVQDMDHENMFWYRQDPGLGLRLIYFSYDVKMKEKGDIPEGYSVSREKKERFSLILESASTNQTSMYLCASSTKPGADDQETQYFGPGTRLLVL.

A remark on this clonotype: A read error is possible here, since a much larger clone lies one base away. This chain links TRBV12-3 or TRBV12-4 with TRBJ1-4; D gene unclear. V lost 9 bases and J lost 11, with 25 bases in between. The CDR3 totals 15 residues. The CDR3 loop reads CARSLANSLLMKLFF. In DNA, the CDR3 is TGTGCCAGAAGCTTAGCAAACAGCCTTCTTATGAAACTGTTTTTT.

The chain uses TRBV7-9 and TRBJ2-7; 7 positions match TRBD1. V dropped 2 bases and J dropped 5; count of bases not matched to a gene: 9. CDR1 is SEHNR and CDR2 is FQNEAQ in the germline V gene (reference sequence). The CDR3 loop spans 15 amino acids. The CDR3 DNA reads TGTGCCAGCAGCTTATCCCGGACAGGACGGGACGAGCAGTACTTC. Translated: CASSLSRTGRDEQYF. The whole variable domain, filled in from reference TRBV7-9 and TRBJ2-7, reads DTGVSQNPRHKITKRGQNVTFRCDPISEHNRLYWYRQTLGQGPEFLTYFQNEAQLEKSRLLSDRFSAERPKGSFSTLEIQRTEQGDSAMYLCASSLSRTGRDEQYFGPGTRLTVT.

The chain joins TRBV6-2 or TRBV6-3 to TRBJ2-7, with D hard to call. The CDR3 is made up of 13 amino acids. V gave up 4 bases and J gave up 2 bases, with 9 bases separating them. The germline V gene has CDR1 MNHEY and CDR2 SVGEGT. The CDR3 DNA is TGTGCCAGCAGTTCCCCCGGTACCTACGAGCAGTACTTC. Its protein is CASSSPGTYEQYF.

The sample holds a few counts of this clonotype. The chain has TRBV12-3 or TRBV12-4 and TRBJ2-1; 8 bases are shared with TRBD2. CDR3 length: 15 residues. V shed 1 base, J shed 2 bases, and the junction held 1 base outside the gene matches. CDR3 loop: CASSLVAGTYNEQFF. The CDR3 nucleotides are TGTGCCAGCAGTTTAGTAGCGGGGACCTACAATGAGCAGTTCTTC.

This clonotype has a count of ten or more. The chain combines TRBV18 with TRBJ1-4; perhaps TRBD1 as D (5 bases). The CDR3 has 15 amino acids. The V gene lost 3 bases and the J gene lost 4 bases, with 12 bases spanning the gap. Germline lookup yields CDR1 KGHSH and CDR2 LQKENI. This CDR3 reads CASSPRGGDNEKLFF. CDR3 coding DNA: TGTGCCAGCTCACCGAGAGGAGGGGATAATGAAAAACTGTTTTTT.

Ten or more counts support this clonotype. J is TRBJ1-2 and V is TRBV3-1; D unresolved. This CDR3 spans 16 amino acids. Trimming took 0 bases from V and 0 from J, leaving 11 bases between them. Per germline, CDR1 LGHDT and CDR2 YNNKEL (reference sequence). CDR3: CASSQDLSGANYGYTF. The CDR3 DNA reads TGTGCCAGCAGCCAAGATCTTTCAGGAGCTAACTATGGCTACACCTTC.

The chain couples TRBV27 to TRBJ1-3, with a possible D match to TRBD1 (5 bases). This CDR3 region has 16 residues. From germline, CDR1 is MNHEY and CDR2 SMNVEV (reference sequence). The V and J ends lost 0 bases and 0 bases respectively, with 9 bases between them. The CDR3 coding sequence is TGTGCCAGCAGTTTATCCGGGGGGTTCTCTGGAAACACCATATATTTT. Its protein product is CASSLSGGFSGNTIYF.

J is TRBJ1-1 and V is TRBV6-9; TRBD1 agrees at 7 bases. V shed 3 bases and J 3 bases; nucleotides not matched to a gene: 7. Germline V CDR1 and CDR2: MNHGY, SVAAGI. The CDR3 is 15 residues long. In nucleotides, the CDR3 is TGTGCCAGCAGTTACCATGGACAGGCTCACACTGAAGCTTTCTTT. As protein: CASSYHGQAHTEAFF.

The chain combines TRBV7-9 with TRBJ1-3, with D uncertain. Per germline, CDR1 SEHNR and CDR2 FQNEAQ (reference sequence). V lost 5 bases, J lost 2 bases, and 16 bases lay in between. The CDR3 extends over 16 amino acids. In nucleotides, the CDR3 is TGTGCCAGCAGCATGCTCTTAGGAGTTGCTGGAAACACCATATATTTT. Translated, it gives CASSMLLGVAGNTIYF.

This clonotype has just a few counts. The chain links TRBV2 to TRBJ2-4, with 9 bases identical to TRBD1. The junction had 8 bases not matched to a gene; V was cut back by 5 bases and J by 9 bases. This CDR3 is built from 14 residues. Germline CDR1 and CDR2: SNHLY and FYNNEI. CDR3 residues: CASSLTGGRGIQYF. The CDR3 bases are TGTGCCAGCAGTTTGACAGGGGGTCGTGGCATTCAGTACTTC.

This clonotype was observed many times. This rearrangement joins TRBV28 to TRBJ2-7; 7 positions agree with TRBD2. Germline CDR1 MDHEN, CDR2 SYDVKM. This CDR3 comprises 14 residues. J gave up 3 bases and V 7 bases, and 9 bases lay outside the gene matches. Here the CDR3 reads CASTPGGSYYEQYF. The CDR3 nucleotides are TGTGCCAGCACTCCGGGAGGAAGCTACTACGAGCAGTACTTC.

This clonotype was seen more than once but under ten times. This sequence joins TRBV28 and TRBJ2-7; perhaps TRBD2 as D (6 bases). Germline CDR1 and CDR2: MDHEN and SYDVKM. The CDR3 has 17 residues. V was clipped by 9 bases and J by 4 bases, with 28 bases between them. In DNA form, the CDR3 reads TGTGCCAGTAACTCTTGGGGGGAGGCAGGGCCGCCTTACGAGCAGTACTTC. Its protein product is CASNSWGEAGPPYEQYF.

A word on this clonotype: A far larger clone is one base from this, pointing to a likely read error. The final CDR3 position lacks the conserved phenylalanine or tryptophan, pointing to a likely read error. The J gene is TRBJ2-5, the V gene TRBV13, with 7 bases aligning to TRBD1. The V gene's germline CDR1 is PRHDT and CDR2 FYEKMQ (reference sequence). The CDR3 contains 15 residues. Germline trimming cut 6 bases from V and 2 bases from J; bases unmatched to any gene: 9. CDR3 sequence (DNA): TGTGCCAGCAGTCCTATCACAGGGGCGCAAGAGACCCAGTACCTC. This encodes CASSPITGAQETQYL.